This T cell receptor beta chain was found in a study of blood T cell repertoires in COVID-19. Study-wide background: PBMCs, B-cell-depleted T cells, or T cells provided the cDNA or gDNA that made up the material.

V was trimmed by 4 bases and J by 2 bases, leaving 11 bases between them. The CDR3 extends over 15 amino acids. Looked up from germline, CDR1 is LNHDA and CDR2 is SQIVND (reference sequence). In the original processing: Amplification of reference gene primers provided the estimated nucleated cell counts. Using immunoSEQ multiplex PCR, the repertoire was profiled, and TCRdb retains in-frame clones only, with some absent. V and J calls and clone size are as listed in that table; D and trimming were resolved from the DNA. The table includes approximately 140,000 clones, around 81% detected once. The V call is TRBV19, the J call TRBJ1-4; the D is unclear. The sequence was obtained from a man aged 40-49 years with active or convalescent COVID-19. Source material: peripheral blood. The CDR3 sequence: CASSRERTTNEKLFF. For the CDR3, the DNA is TGTGCCAGTAGTAGGGAGAGGACCACTAATGAAAAACTGTTTTTT.